This TCR beta chain originates from a study of CD8+ T cells in alopecia areata. About the study: Patients in the study were on tofacitinib for 6 to 18 months, then off it for 6 months.

Findings of the study overall: The study found that many expanded lesional clones persisted in scalp and blood during tofacitinib. Scalp lesions, especially in alopecia totalis/universalis, had higher clonality than normal scalp.

Treatment noted: oral pan-JAK inhibitor, 5-10 mg twice daily. The investigators collected lesional scalp punch biopsies and peripheral blood from alopecia areata patients. RNA extraction and reverse transcription yielded cDNA as sequencing template. Profiling relied on immunoSEQ multiplex PCR, and the TCRdb table lists in-frame clones only, not all of them. The sample lists around 200,000 clones; approximately 60% were seen once. A few counts support this clone. Antigen specificity is unknown. CDR1 is MNHEY, CDR2 SVGAGI, per germline. The CDR3 extends over 16 amino acids. J gave up 4 bases and V 4 bases, and 12 bases lay outside the gene matches.

The sequence came from a human donor with alopecia areata. V is TRBV6-5 and J is TRBJ1-2, with TRBD1 matching over 7 bases. Source: CD4+ T cells sorted from blood, taken at week 4, from a patient treated with tofacitinib. In nucleotides, the CDR3 is TGTGCCAGCAGTTCCTCCATTTACAGGGGCGCCTATGGCTACACCTTC. Translation gives CASSSSIYRGAYGYTF.